A single sample is the source of the 29 T cell receptor beta chains below, sequenced in a study of Graves' ophthalmopathy and Graves' hyperthyroidism. RNA transcripts served as template for amplifying TCR beta CDR3 sequences. Second-round multiplex PCR came after first-round RT-PCR with HTBI primers. TCRdb reanalysed the multiplex PCR reads using MiXCR and keeps one entry per CDR3 protein. The sample includes about 420,000 distinct CDR3 sequences, 21% seen only once; the top ten take roughly 3%. Sequencing used peripheral blood. The receptors originated from a woman aged 18-29 years with stable Graves' hyperthyroidism.

This clonotype was counted at least ten times. This chain uses TRBV9 with TRBJ1-6; a weak D match, TRBD1 (6 bases). CDR1 and CDR2 (germline): SGDLS, YYNGEE. Between the trimmed V and J ends, which lost 3 bases and 6 bases, there was a span of 10 bases. The CDR3 spans 14 residues. CDR3 DNA sequence: TGTGCCAGCAGCGCGACAGGCACTAATTCACCCCTCCACTTT. Its protein is CASSATGTNSPLHF.

The chain uses TRBV11-2 and TRBJ2-3; D is uncertain. CDR3 length: 14 amino acids. V was shortened by 0 bases and J by 4 bases, with 8 bases between the two germline ends. Germline CDR1 is SGHAT and CDR2 is FQNNGV. This CDR3 is CASSLDFGSDTQYF. In nucleotides, the CDR3 is TGTGCCAGCAGCTTAGATTTCGGGTCAGATACGCAGTATTTT.

This clonotype has a count of ten or more. This chain joins TRBV7-9 and TRBJ2-5; TRBD2 matches at 15 bases. Trimming removed 0 bases from V and 5 bases from J; junction bases left unmatched: 1. From germline, CDR1 is SEHNR and CDR2 FQNEAQ (reference sequence). The CDR3 contains 16 residues. For the CDR3, the DNA is TGTGCCAGCAGCTTAGCCGGGACTAGCGGGAGGGAGACCCAGTACTTC. Protein sequence: CASSLAGTSGRETQYF.

At least ten counts were recorded for this clonotype. This sequence joins TRBV2 and TRBJ2-7; D ambiguous. V was clipped by 6 bases and J by 3 bases, with 24 bases between them. The germline V gene encodes CDR1 SNHLY and CDR2 FYNNEI. The CDR3 covers 17 residues. The CDR3 loop reads CASRGGRPGPDYYEQYF. The CDR3 coding sequence is TGTGCCAGCAGGGGCGGTAGGCCAGGCCCGGATTACTACGAGCAGTACTTC.

The V call is TRBV30, the J call TRBJ2-7; D is undetermined. The germline V and J ends were trimmed by 0 bases and 0 bases, with 12 bases remaining between them. This CDR3 has 15 residues. CDR1 GTSNPN and CDR2 SVGIG come from the germline V gene (reference sequence). The CDR3 region has the DNA TGTGCCTGGAGTGTAGGCCATCCGAGCTCCTACGAGCAGTACTTC. Protein: CAWSVGHPSSYEQYF.

This clonotype was observed many times. In DNA form, the CDR3 reads TGTGCCAGCAGCCCCACGAACGCAAATCAGCCCCAGCATTTT. Its protein product is CASSPTNANQPQHF. This chain connects TRBV6-2 or TRBV6-3 to TRBJ1-5, with no clear D. The V and J ends lost 6 bases and 4 bases respectively, with 13 bases between them. This CDR3 spans 14 amino acids. Germline CDR1 is MNHEY and CDR2 is SVGEGT.

In this sample, this clonotype turned up many times. The V call is TRBV28, the J call TRBJ1-6; possible D gene TRBD1, 5 bases. This CDR3 comprises 14 residues. The V gene lost 7 bases and the J gene lost 8 bases, with 15 bases spanning the gap. Germline V CDR1 and CDR2: MDHEN, SYDVKM. CDR3 residues: CASKGRESHSPLHF. CDR3 DNA sequence: TGTGCCAGCAAGGGGAGGGAGAGTCATTCACCCCTCCACTTT.

The gene calls are TRBV5-1 and TRBJ1-3; 10 bases are shared with TRBD1. This CDR3 has 18 residues. After removal of 1 base from V and 0 bases from J, the junction contained 7 bases not matched to a gene. CDR1 is SGHRS and CDR2 is YFSETQ in the germline V gene. The DNA of the CDR3 is TGCGCCAGCAGCTTGAATCGACAGGGGGCTTCCTCTGGAAACACCATATATTTT. It yields the protein CASSLNRQGASSGNTIYF.

This clonotype has ten or more counts. The genes are TRBV6-5 and TRBJ2-4; D might be TRBD1 or TRBD2, each matching 5 bases. V lost 4 bases to trimming and J lost 0 bases, with 13 bases between them. The CDR3 totals 16 residues. Germline lookup yields CDR1 MNHEY and CDR2 SVGAGI. The CDR3 bases are TGTGCCAGCAGTTCCGGGACGCCCAGAGCCAAAAACATTCAGTACTTC. It yields the protein CASSSGTPRAKNIQYF.

This rearrangement joins TRBV5-1 to TRBJ2-5, with 7 bases matching TRBD1. CDR1 and CDR2 from the germline V gene are SGHRS and YFSETQ. The CDR3 has 14 amino acids. J was trimmed by 2 bases and V by 3 bases; bases with no gene match: 4. The CDR3 DNA follows: TGCGCCAGCAGCTCCCAACAGGGGCAAGAGACCCAGTACTTC. Translated: CASSSQQGQETQYF. Full variable domain (rest looked up from reference TRBV5-1 and TRBJ2-5): KAGVTQTPRYLIKTRGQQVTLSCSPISGHRSVSWYQQTPGQGLQFLFEYFSETQRNKGNFPGRFSGRQFSNSRSEMNVSTLELGDSALYLCASSSQQGQETQYFGPGTRLLVL.

This clonotype has a count of ten or more. CDR3 protein: CATSRVPLANQPQHF. The CDR3 DNA follows: TGTGCCACCAGCAGAGTTCCCCTAGCCAATCAGCCCCAGCATTTT. V is TRBV15 and J is TRBJ1-5; no clear D. The germline CDR1 and CDR2 sequences are LNHNV and YYDKDF (reference sequence). The CDR3 is 15 residues long. Trimming shortened V by 1 base and J by 3 bases, and 10 bases separated the two germline ends.

The V gene is TRBV7-2, the J gene TRBJ2-5; D call uncertain. The length of the CDR3 is 14 residues. Germline V gene data show CDR1 as SGHTA and CDR2 as FQGNSA. The V end was cut by 5 bases, the J end by 2 bases, with 12 bases between. The CDR3 loop is CASSQLAPQETQYF. DNA of the CDR3: TGTGCCAGCAGCCAACTTGCCCCGCAAGAGACCCAGTACTTC.

This clonotype was seen only a few times. The V gene is TRBV12-3 or TRBV12-4, the J gene TRBJ1-5; D uncertain. This CDR3 is 16 amino acids long. The V end was cut by 6 bases, the J end by 0 bases, with 15 bases between. In DNA, the CDR3 is TGTGCCAGCAGGAGTGGACGGTGGATTAGCAATCAGCCCCAGCATTTT. This translates into CASRSGRWISNQPQHF.

This clonotype has just a few counts. The V call is TRBV11-2, the J call TRBJ1-5, with 8 bases matching TRBD1. The CDR3 spans 16 residues. CDR1 is SGHAT and CDR2 is FQNNGV in the germline V gene. Trimming cost V 5 bases and J 4 bases; bases outside gene matches: 10. CDR3 in DNA: TGTGCCAGCAGCCCACGGACAGGGATTTTTAATCAGCCCCAGCATTTT. Encoded protein: CASSPRTGIFNQPQHF.

On this clonotype: Compared with germline, one end of the junction differs, possibly owing to a read error. This chain links TRBV10-3 with TRBJ2-2, with TRBD2 matching over 7 bases. Germline assignment: CDR1 ENHRY and CDR2 SYGVKD. The CDR3 has 16 amino acids. The CDR3 region is CAISESGRRGTGELCF. The DNA for the CDR3 is TGTGCCATCAGTGAGTCTGGCAGGCGGGGGACCGGGGAGCTGTGTTTT.

This clonotype was observed a few times. The junction departs from germline at one end; a sequencing error may be responsible. The genes are TRBV7-2 and TRBJ2-4, with 10 bases identical to TRBD1. Germline-derived CDR1 and CDR2 are SGHTA and FQGNSA. This CDR3 contains 15 residues. The CDR3 DNA reads as TGTGCCAGCAGCCCCCGGACAGGGGGAAAAAACATTAAGTACTTC. Its protein product is CASSPRTGGKNIKYF.

This clonotype was seen many times. The chain has TRBV13 and TRBJ2-7; D is perhaps TRBD1 (6 bases). The germline V and J ends were trimmed by 5 bases and 3 bases, with 14 bases remaining between them. This CDR3 spans 14 amino acids. Per the germline V gene, CDR1 is PRHDT and CDR2 is FYEKMQ (reference sequence). This chain's CDR3 is CASSLQGGIYEQYF. The CDR3 nucleotides read TGTGCCAGCAGCCTACAGGGTGGAATCTACGAGCAGTACTTC.

This clonotype was picked up a small number of times. The chain carries TRBV28 and TRBJ2-3; TRBD2 matches at 8 bases. The CDR3 is made up of 15 amino acids. J was trimmed by 1 base and V by 5 bases; bases with no gene match: 5. Germline CDR1 MDHEN, CDR2 SYDVKM. CDR3 region: CASSPKRERTDTQYF. CDR3 nucleotide sequence: TGTGCCAGCAGTCCTAAGCGGGAGCGCACAGATACGCAGTATTTT.

V usage is TRBV7-2 and J usage is TRBJ2-7, with a possible D match to TRBD2 (6 bases). V lost 4 bases, J lost 0 bases, and 13 bases lay in between. This CDR3 contains 15 residues. In germline, CDR1 is SGHTA, CDR2 FQGNSA. The CDR3 nucleotides read TGTGCCAGCAGCTCCCGACTAGTTACCTCCTACGAGCAGTACTTC. As protein: CASSSRLVTSYEQYF.

There are many counts of this clonotype. The chain combines TRBV7-2 with TRBJ1-5, with a possible D match to TRBD1 (6 bases). CDR3 length: 15 amino acids. The germline V gene encodes CDR1 SGHTA and CDR2 FQGNSA. V dropped 1 base and J dropped 6 bases, with 13 bases sitting between them. CDR3 sequence: CASSLVPGGGQPQHF. As DNA, the CDR3 is TGTGCCAGCAGCTTAGTTCCGGGAGGGGGTCAGCCCCAGCATTTT.

DNA for the CDR3: TGTGCCAGCAGTTACTCGACTAAGCGAGGGGGCTATGGCTACACCTTC. Its translation is CASSYSTKRGGYGYTF. The chain couples TRBV6-5 to TRBJ1-2; perhaps TRBD1 as D (6 bases). Trimming removed 0 bases at V and 4 bases at J, with 15 bases between. Germline lookup yields CDR1 MNHEY and CDR2 SVGAGI. The length of the CDR3 is 16 residues.

This clonotype was seen ten or more times. V usage is TRBV18 and J usage is TRBJ1-1; D is unclear. The CDR3 contains 13 residues. Germline assignment: CDR1 KGHSH and CDR2 LQKENI. Trimming removed 3 bases from V and 1 base from J, with 6 bases in between. The CDR3 sequence: CASSPNQNTEAFF. The CDR3 DNA sequence: TGTGCCAGCTCACCGAACCAGAACACTGAAGCTTTCTTT.

This clonotype has just one count. As DNA, the CDR3 is TGTGCCAGTACCCCAACCGCCGGGACTAGCGCCCAAGAGACCCAGTACTTC. It codes for CASTPTAGTSAQETQYF. V usage is TRBV19 and J usage is TRBJ2-5; 10 bases align to TRBD2. This CDR3 is built from 17 residues. Trimming removed 7 bases from V and 1 base from J; junction bases left unmatched: 12. The germline CDR1 and CDR2 sequences are LNHDA and SQIVND (reference sequence).

This chain uses TRBV11-2 with TRBJ1-1; D is perhaps TRBD1 (5 bases). V was clipped by 0 bases and J by 6 bases, with 14 bases between them. From germline, CDR1 is SGHAT and CDR2 FQNNGV. This CDR3 contains 15 residues. The CDR3 coding sequence is TGTGCCAGCAGCTTAGAGTGGGGCGTTAGATCTGAAGCTTTCTTT. The encoded protein is CASSLEWGVRSEAFF. Full variable domain (rest looked up from reference TRBV11-2 and TRBJ1-1): EAGVAQSPRYKIIEKRQSVAFWCNPISGHATLYWYQQILGQGPKLLIQFQNNGVVDDSQLPKDRFSAERLKGVDSTLKIQPAKLEDSAVYLCASSLEWGVRSEAFFGQGTRLTVV.

The sample holds a few counts of this clonotype. The J gene is TRBJ2-2, the V gene TRBV27; TRBD2 matches at 10 bases. V lost 2 bases, J lost 2 bases, and 5 bases stayed unmatched. Germline-derived CDR1 and CDR2 are MNHEY and SMNVEV (reference sequence). The CDR3 sequence is 17 residues long. The CDR3 DNA reads as TGTGCCAGCAGTTTACTGGGACTAGCGAACAACACCGGGGAGCTGTTTTTT. Residues: CASSLLGLANNTGELFF.

This clonotype was counted ten times or more. The chain recombines TRBV6-2 or TRBV6-3 with TRBJ1-2; D ambiguous. Germline values: CDR1 MNHEY, CDR2 SVGEGT. Trimming removed 3 bases at V and 3 bases at J, with 5 bases between. The CDR3 extends over 12 amino acids. The CDR3 here is CASSYPDYGYTF. For the CDR3, the DNA is TGTGCCAGCAGTTATCCCGACTATGGCTACACCTTC.

The chain employs TRBV12-3 or TRBV12-4 and TRBJ2-7, with a weak D call TRBD1 (6 bases). Trimming pared 1 base from V and 2 bases from J, leaving 9 bases between. This CDR3 is 14 amino acids long. CDR3 amino acids: CASSLDRAPYEQYF. CDR3 DNA sequence: TGTGCCAGCAGTTTAGACAGGGCACCCTACGAGCAGTACTTC.

This clonotype was picked up many times. The CDR3 DNA is TGTGCCAGCAGCCCCGGGACAGGTGGGCAGACCCAGTACTTC. Translated, it gives CASSPGTGGQTQYF. This chain uses TRBV12-3 or TRBV12-4 with TRBJ2-5; 8 nucleotides line up with TRBD1. With V trimmed by 6 bases and J by 6 bases, 9 bases remained unmatched. The CDR3 loop spans 14 amino acids.

This clonotype was counted ten times or more. The chain links TRBV7-2 to TRBJ2-7; D is tentatively TRBD1 or TRBD2 (5 bases each). In germline, CDR1 is SGHTA, CDR2 FQGNSA. This CDR3 contains 14 residues. The germline V and J ends were trimmed by 3 bases and 3 bases, with 12 bases remaining between them. CDR3 sequence reads: CASSFPGPLYEQYF. CDR3 DNA sequence: TGTGCCAGCAGCTTTCCGGGACCACTCTACGAGCAGTACTTC.